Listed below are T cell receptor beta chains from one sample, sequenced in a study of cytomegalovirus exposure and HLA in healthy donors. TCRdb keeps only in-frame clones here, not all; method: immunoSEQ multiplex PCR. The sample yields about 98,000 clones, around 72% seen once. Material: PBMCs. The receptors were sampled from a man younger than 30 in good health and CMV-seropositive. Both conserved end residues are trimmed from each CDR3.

ASSRSGTGVNQPQH	TRBV2	TRBJ1-5	14
ASSSQGVSSYNSPLH	TRBV27	TRBJ1-6	15
ASSVRGGRETQY	TRBV27	TRBJ2-5	12
ASSQPTRGEQY	TRBV14	TRBJ2-7	11
ASSLGTSQTYEQY	TRBV7-6	TRBJ2-7	13
ASRGEGMDTEAF	TRBV4-1	TRBJ1-1	12
ASSSSGALLYEQY	TRBV28	.	13
ASSQGGTDRAYEQY	TRBV4-1	TRBJ2-7	14
ATREVPGASGNTIY	TRBV5-4	TRBJ1-3	14
ASSARTGFYTDTQY	TRBV5-4	TRBJ2-3	14
ASSASAGSGKLF	TRBV2	TRBJ1-4	12
ASSDRQYRNEQY	TRBV2	TRBJ2-7	12
ASSQDYGTGYYEQY	TRBV4-1	TRBJ2-7	14
ASSTGILNTEAF	TRBV19	TRBJ1-1	12
ASSVLDEAF	TRBV2	TRBJ1-1	9
ASSKKPGQANYGYT	TRBV21-1	TRBJ1-2	14
ASSLDGGRGAF	TRBV5-5	TRBJ1-1	11
ASSLEPSGGPRTGELF	TRBV13	TRBJ2-2	16
ASSLGGRPDTEAF	TRBV7-9	TRBJ1-1	13
ASSEVNRVGYT	TRBV9	TRBJ1-2	11
ATRGWEDTEAF	TRBV15	TRBJ1-1	11
ASSRGQMNTEAF	TRBV4-1	TRBJ1-1	12
ASSIAGPETQY	TRBV19	TRBJ2-5	11
AISEYDYSPLH	TRBV10-3	TRBJ1-6	11
ASSADSNYGYT	TRBV5-4	TRBJ1-2	11
ASSQSGLAADTQY	TRBV14	TRBJ2-3	13
ATSREGKDYGYT	TRBV15	TRBJ1-2	12
ASRDLGGGRSYEQY	TRBV6-4	TRBJ2-7	14
ASSNNGIRYEQY	TRBV6-5	TRBJ2-7	12
ATSASGGTDTQY	TRBV19	TRBJ2-3	12
ASSPQNVDTQY	TRBV7-3	TRBJ2-3	11
ASSLVQGGSPLH	TRBV7-9	TRBJ1-6	12
ASSARETQY	TRBV2	TRBJ2-5	9
ASSLAGSNQPQH	TRBV27	TRBJ1-5	12
ATSQDRGLSQPQH	TRBV15	TRBJ1-5	13
ASSDREDSPLH	TRBV10-2	TRBJ1-6	11
ASSSRGRGQLTYEQY	TRBV7-2	TRBJ2-7	15
SARDRDNSPLH	TRBV29-1	TRBJ1-6	11
ASSAGGTDTQY	TRBV18	TRBJ2-3	11
ASRSGVQETQY	TRBV2	TRBJ2-5	11
ASSLGPGVYEQY	TRBV11-2	TRBJ2-7	12
ASSFGLPGAFTEAF	TRBV13	TRBJ1-1	14
ASSPVQTGVATEAF	TRBV18	TRBJ1-1	14
ASSFCSSGGADTQY	TRBV12-1	TRBJ2-3	14
ASSPGTGGYEQY	TRBV7-3	TRBJ2-7	12
ASSLGGFGGQPQH	TRBV27	TRBJ1-5	13
ASRGTGPQPQH	TRBV6-1	TRBJ1-5	11
ASARGTEAF	TRBV4-1	TRBJ1-1	9
ASSRQGETQY	TRBV5-1	TRBJ2-5	10
ASSPLAATDTQY	TRBV18	TRBJ2-3	12
ASSQTDSYEQY	TRBV4-1	TRBJ2-7	11